This entry lists 28 T cell receptor beta chains sequenced from one sample in a study of blood T cell repertoires in COVID-19. The protocol was immunoSEQ multiplex PCR, while the TCRdb copy is restricted to in-frame clones and leaves out a portion. The top ten hold 9.5% to 15% of the sample, which has 75,000 to 95,000 clones, 80% seen once. Sample: peripheral blood. These receptor sequences come from a woman between 40 and 50 years old with active or convalescent COVID-19.

The chain is built from TRBV25-1 and TRBJ1-6; 10 bases agree with TRBD1. Germline assignment: CDR1 MGHDK and CDR2 SYGVNS. The CDR3 contains 13 residues. J lost 7 bases, V lost 8 bases, and 2 bases had no gene match. The CDR3 spells CASSDRGNSPLHF. In nucleotides, the CDR3 is TGTGCCAGCTCGGACAGGGGGAATTCACCCCTCCACTTT.

The chain recombines TRBV7-3 with TRBJ1-1, with unresolved D. Germline V gene data show CDR1 as SGHTA and CDR2 as FQGTGA. This CDR3 is 13 amino acids long. V lost 1 base and J 3 bases, leaving 6 bases between the germline ends. This CDR3 reads CASSLSGDTEAFF. The CDR3 region has the DNA TGTGCCAGCAGCTTAAGTGGAGACACTGAAGCTTTCTTT.

With respect to this clone: This specimen includes other DNA sequences encoding the same CDR3. V usage is TRBV5-1 and J usage is TRBJ1-2, with D possibly being TRBD1 (5 bases). Germline V gene data show CDR1 as SGHRS and CDR2 as YFSETQ. This CDR3 region has 15 residues. V dropped 0 bases and J dropped 4 bases, with 13 bases sitting between them. The CDR3 region is CASSLERGLGYGYTF. Written as DNA, the CDR3 is TGCGCCAGCAGCTTGGAGCGGGGCCTAGGCTATGGCTACACCTTC.

The rearrangement joins TRBV5-1 to TRBJ1-3; 7 bases line up with TRBD1. V gave up 3 bases and J gave up 0 bases; unmatched junction bases: 6. The CDR3 is 16 residues long. Germline loops: CDR1 SGHRS, CDR2 YFSETQ. CDR3: CASSSTGAYSGNTIYF. In DNA form, the CDR3 reads TGCGCCAGCAGCTCTACAGGGGCCTACTCTGGAAACACCATATATTTT.

This clone was seen more than once but under ten times. The CDR3 reads CASSLTGPGNEQFF. DNA of the CDR3: TGTGCCAGCAGCTTAACCGGACCGGGGAATGAGCAGTTCTTC. The chain is built from TRBV7-3 and TRBJ2-1; a weak D match, TRBD2 (5 bases). V was pared by 0 bases and J by 7 bases, with 10 bases between. Germline CDR1 reads SGHTA; CDR2 reads FQGTGA. The CDR3 runs 14 residues.

The genes are TRBV7-6 and TRBJ2-4; 11 bases are shared with TRBD1. Germline V gene sequence: CDR1 SGHVS, CDR2 FNYEAQ. CDR3 length equals 16 residues. The ends lost 5 bases at V and 9 bases at J; junction bases unmatched: 12. The CDR3 region is CASSEGTGGIGGIQYF. Written as DNA, the CDR3 is TGTGCCAGCAGCGAAGGGACAGGGGGAATTGGAGGCATTCAGTACTTC.

This rearrangement joins TRBV3-1 (or the pseudogene TRBV3-2) to TRBJ2-7; the D gene is possibly TRBD2 (6 bases). The CDR3 is made up of 15 amino acids. V was shortened by 4 bases and J by 1 base, with 14 bases between the two germline ends. Germline values: CDR1 LGHDT, CDR2 YNNKEL (reference sequence). The CDR3 spells CASSPLGGASYEQYF. DNA for the CDR3: TGTGCCAGCAGCCCCCTTGGCGGGGCGTCCTACGAGCAGTACTTC.

V usage is TRBV5-1 and J usage is TRBJ2-7; 9 bases fit TRBD2. Germline assignment: CDR1 SGHRS and CDR2 YFSETQ. V was pared by 0 bases and J by 2 bases, with 9 bases of the junction left unmatched. CDR3 length: 17 residues. The CDR3 sequence is CASSLVATSGPTYEQYF. The CDR3, as DNA: TGCGCCAGCAGCTTGGTGGCTACTAGCGGGCCCACCTACGAGCAGTACTTC.

The chain is built from TRBV7-2 and TRBJ2-1; 7 bases map to TRBD2. Germline V CDR1 and CDR2: SGHTA, FQGNSA. J was trimmed by 0 bases and V by 5 bases; bases with no gene match: 7. The length of the CDR3 is 16 residues. The CDR3 nucleotides read TGTGCCAGCAGCGCGGCCGGGACTATCTCCTACAATGAGCAGTTCTTC. Translation: CASSAAGTISYNEQFF.

This chain joins TRBV4-2 and TRBJ1-5, with TRBD1 matching over 7 bases. The J segment lost 6 bases and the V segment lost 0 bases, leaving 11 bases of the junction unmatched. CDR1 is LGHNA, CDR2 YNFKEQ, per germline. The CDR3 has 17 amino acids. The CDR3 DNA reads TGTGCCAGCAGCCAAGATGGTGGAGGGGGCGGAAGTCAGCCCCAGCATTTT. It translates to CASSQDGGGGGSQPQHF.

The chain has TRBV20-1 and TRBJ2-7, with TRBD2 identical over 7 bases. Germline V gives CDR1 DFQATT, CDR2 SNEGSKA (reference sequence). The CDR3 loop spans 14 amino acids. V lost 3 bases and J lost 2; bases outside the gene matches: 7. The CDR3 DNA follows: TGCAGTGCTAGTCCGACTAGCTTCCCCTACGAGCAGTACTTC. Residues: CSASPTSFPYEQYF.

The chain has TRBV4-2 and TRBJ2-1; D not certain. The CDR3 loop spans 11 amino acids. The germline V gene encodes CDR1 LGHNA and CDR2 YNFKEQ. Deletions cut 3 bases from V and 7 bases from J, with 4 bases between. The CDR3: CASSQLNEQFF. The CDR3 coding sequence is TGTGCCAGCAGCCAGCTAAATGAGCAGTTCTTC.

The V gene is TRBV25-1, the J gene TRBJ1-3; 7 positions agree with TRBD1. Germline CDR1 reads MGHDK; CDR2 reads SYGVNS. CDR3 length: 14 residues. V was pared by 8 bases and J by 0 bases, with 4 bases of the junction left unmatched. The CDR3 DNA reads as TGTGCCAGCGAAGACAGGGCCTCTGGAAACACCATATATTTT. Encoded protein: CASEDRASGNTIYF.

The chain uses TRBV5-1 and TRBJ2-1; D possibly corresponds to TRBD1 (6 bases). Trimming pared 1 base from V and 2 bases from J, leaving 10 bases between. From germline, CDR1 is SGHRS and CDR2 YFSETQ. CDR3 length: 15 residues. The CDR3 reads CASSLRSGAYNEQFF. CDR3 bases: TGCGCCAGCAGCTTGAGGTCAGGGGCCTACAATGAGCAGTTCTTC.

The chain recombines TRBV6-2 or TRBV6-3 with TRBJ2-5; 8 bases map to TRBD1. There are 17 residues in the CDR3. V gave up 2 bases and J gave up 3 bases; unmatched junction bases: 11. CDR1 is MNHEY and CDR2 is SVGEGT in the germline V gene. CDR3 loop: CASSYHTTGASEETQYF. CDR3 sequence (DNA): TGTGCCAGCAGTTACCACACGACAGGGGCCAGTGAAGAGACCCAGTACTTC.

CDR3 amino acids: CATSADYYQPQHF. The CDR3 DNA reads TGTGCCACCAGCGCCGATTACTATCAGCCCCAGCATTTT. The J gene is TRBJ1-5, the V gene TRBV24-1; D is uncertain. Germline CDR1 and CDR2: KGHDR and SFDVKD. Trimming left V 7 bases short and J 5 bases short, with 11 bases between. The CDR3 extends over 13 amino acids.

The chain couples TRBV7-9 to TRBJ2-1, with 9 bases identical to TRBD1. There are 15 residues in the CDR3. V trimming: 5 bases; J trimming: 2 bases; junction bases outside the gene matches: 4. Germline V gene lookup returns CDR1 SEHNR and CDR2 FQNEAQ (reference sequence). The CDR3 region is CASSHRDRAYNEQFF. As DNA, the CDR3 is TGTGCCAGCAGCCACCGGGACAGGGCCTACAATGAGCAGTTCTTC.

This chain links TRBV5-1 with TRBJ2-2, with TRBD1 matching 8 bases. The junction had 3 bases not matched to a gene; V was cut back by 5 bases and J by 0 bases. Germline V gene lookup returns CDR1 SGHRS and CDR2 YFSETQ. This CDR3 is 15 amino acids long. The CDR3 spells CASSWDRPNTGELFF. DNA for the CDR3: TGCGCCAGCAGTTGGGACAGGCCGAACACCGGGGAGCTGTTTTTT.

The chain recombines TRBV28 with TRBJ1-2; TRBD1 matches at 10 bases. Per the germline V gene, CDR1 is MDHEN and CDR2 is SYDVKM. The V segment lost 4 bases and the J segment 7 bases; nucleotides outside the gene matches: 9. There are 15 residues in the CDR3. CDR3 sequence (DNA): TGTGCCAGCAGTTCGGGGGACAGGGGAAATGGTGGCTACACCTTC. This translates into CASSSGDRGNGGYTF.

This clone appeared a single time. This sequence joins TRBV6-2 or TRBV6-3 and TRBJ1-3; a possible D gene is TRBD1 (6 bases). This CDR3 has 15 amino acids. Germline assignment: CDR1 MNHEY and CDR2 SVGEGT. Trimming took off 6 bases at V and 8 bases at J, with 20 bases between the two ends. CDR3 coding DNA: TGTGCCAGCAGCCCCACGGGGGGCGTGAGAGACACCATATATTTT. It specifies CASSPTGGVRDTIYF.

V is TRBV5-1 and J is TRBJ1-1; TRBD1 aligns across 8 bases. This CDR3 contains 15 residues. Germline CDR1 reads SGHRS; CDR2 reads YFSETQ. Losses at the gene ends were 3 bases for V and 3 bases for J; bases not matched to a gene: 7. Here the CDR3 reads CASSSRTGMDTEAFF. The CDR3 DNA is TGCGCCAGCAGCTCCAGGACAGGGATGGACACTGAAGCTTTCTTT. The full variable domain, in which reference TRBV5-1 and TRBJ1-1 provide the parts outside the CDR3, is KAGVTQTPRYLIKTRGQQVTLSCSPISGHRSVSWYQQTPGQGLQFLFEYFSETQRNKGNFPGRFSGRQFSNSRSEMNVSTLELGDSALYLCASSSRTGMDTEAFFGQGTRLTVV.

This sequence joins TRBV5-1 and TRBJ2-2; TRBD1 matches at 8 bases. The CDR3 sequence is 15 residues long. Germline trimming cut 3 bases from V and 2 bases from J; bases unmatched to any gene: 3. The germline CDR1 and CDR2 sequences are SGHRS and YFSETQ. The chain's CDR3 is CASSWDRSNTGELFF. In DNA form, the CDR3 reads TGCGCCAGCAGCTGGGACAGGAGCAACACCGGGGAGCTGTTTTTT.

The chain employs TRBV11-2 and TRBJ2-7, with 9 positions matching TRBD1. CDR3 length: 13 residues. The junction had 4 bases not matched to a gene; V was cut back by 5 bases and J by 5 bases. From germline, CDR1 is SGHAT and CDR2 FQNNGV. The chain's CDR3 is CASSLQGADEQYF. As DNA, the CDR3 is TGTGCCAGCAGCCTACAGGGGGCTGACGAGCAGTACTTC.

The CDR3 region has the DNA TGTGCCATTGGACAGGCCCCAATTGCCTACGAGCAGTACTTC. Translating it yields CAIGQAPIAYEQYF. The chain recombines TRBV10-3 with TRBJ2-7; 7 nucleotides match TRBD1. Unmatched junction bases numbered 10, after V lost 9 bases and J lost 2 bases. Germline V gene lookup returns CDR1 ENHRY and CDR2 SYGVKD. CDR3 size: 14 residues.

The chain is built from TRBV3-1 (or the pseudogene TRBV3-2) and TRBJ2-1; 8 bases align to TRBD1. With 3 bases clipped from V and 7 bases from J, the junction kept 8 bases outside the gene matches. The CDR3 is made up of 15 amino acids. Germline loops: CDR1 LGHDT, CDR2 YNNKEL (reference sequence). CDR3 loop: CASSHHLQGGNEQFF. CDR3 coding DNA: TGTGCCAGCAGCCATCACTTACAGGGGGGAAATGAGCAGTTCTTC.

V usage is TRBV27 and J usage is TRBJ2-7; D may be TRBD1 (5 bases). With 8 bases removed from V and 3 bases from J, the gap between germline ends came to 26 bases. Looked up from germline, CDR1 is MNHEY and CDR2 is SMNVEV (reference sequence). The CDR3 sequence is 17 residues long. CDR3 DNA sequence: TGTGCCAGCTTTCGGACACAAGTACCTTTTCAGGGCTACGAGCAGTACTTC. This gives the protein CASFRTQVPFQGYEQYF.

The chain joins TRBV7-2 to TRBJ1-2, with TRBD1 matching 8 bases. CDR3 size: 15 residues. V gave up 1 base and J gave up 7 bases; unmatched junction bases: 8. Germline CDR1 SGHTA, CDR2 FQGNSA. This CDR3 reads CASSLVQGAIAGYTF. CDR3 in DNA: TGTGCCAGCAGCTTAGTGCAGGGGGCGATAGCTGGCTACACCTTC.

The chain recombines TRBV18 with TRBJ1-4, with D hard to call. V was shortened by 3 bases and J by 8 bases, with 13 bases between the two germline ends. The germline V gene encodes CDR1 KGHSH and CDR2 LQKENI. This CDR3 comprises 14 residues. Here the CDR3 reads CASSPRGSEEKLFF. The CDR3 coding sequence is TGTGCCAGCTCACCTCGGGGTTCTGAAGAAAAACTGTTTTTT.